This entry lists 6 T cell receptor beta chains sequenced from one sample in a study of T cell responses to AZD1222 COVID-19 vaccine. The method was immunoSEQ multiplex PCR; TCRdb's version includes in-frame clones alone and lacks a portion of them. Of some 110,000 clones listed, around 94% were seen once; the top ten hold about 3%. Sequenced material: peripheral blood, taken on day 0 of AZD1222 vaccination. All receptors derive from an adult in good health.

The V and J genes are TRBV27 and TRBJ2-1, with 10 positions matching TRBD2. V lost 6 bases, J lost 6 bases, and 8 bases stayed unmatched. The length of the CDR3 is 15 residues. Germline V gene data show CDR1 as MNHEY and CDR2 as SMNVEV (reference sequence). CDR3 in amino acids: CASRPLAGVGNEQFF. The CDR3 DNA sequence: TGTGCCAGCAGGCCTCTAGCGGGAGTAGGCAATGAGCAGTTCTTC.

V is TRBV2 and J is TRBJ2-1; 12 nucleotides align to TRBD2. Germline V gives CDR1 SNHLY, CDR2 FYNNEI. The CDR3 runs to 17 residues. The J segment lost 3 bases and the V segment lost 6 bases, leaving 9 bases of the junction unmatched. CDR3 loop: CASRKRLAGEFYNEQFF. The CDR3 nucleotides read TGTGCCAGCAGGAAAAGACTAGCGGGAGAATTCTACAATGAGCAGTTCTTC.

V usage is TRBV18 and J usage is TRBJ1-3; TRBD1 aligns across 8 bases. The V segment lost 3 bases and the J segment 0 bases; nucleotides outside the gene matches: 7. Germline CDR1 is KGHSH and CDR2 is LQKENI. The CDR3 contains 17 residues. CDR3 coding DNA: TGTGCCAGCTCACCGGTTACAGGGGGAGGCTCTGGAAACACCATATATTTT. Translation: CASSPVTGGGSGNTIYF.

The chain joins TRBV20-1 to TRBJ2-1; 7 bases are shared with TRBD2. After removal of 3 bases from V and 4 bases from J, the junction contained 6 bases not matched to a gene. CDR1 and CDR2 (germline): DFQATT, SNEGSKA (reference sequence). The CDR3 consists of 14 residues. This CDR3 is CSASGGSLYNEQFF. DNA for the CDR3: TGCAGTGCTAGTGGCGGGAGCTTGTACAATGAGCAGTTCTTC.

CDR3 in DNA: TGTGCCAGCAGACCTTATGGCTCCTACGAGCAGTACTTC. It specifies CASRPYGSYEQYF. The chain joins TRBV27 to TRBJ2-7; no firm D call. Trimming removed 6 bases at V and 0 bases at J, with 9 bases between. Germline CDR1 reads MNHEY; CDR2 reads SMNVEV (reference sequence). The CDR3 extends over 13 amino acids.

The chain links TRBV28 to TRBJ1-2, with D maybe TRBD1 (6 bases). This CDR3 comprises 15 residues. CDR1 and CDR2 (germline): MDHEN, SYDVKM. Trimming cost V 5 bases and J 3 bases, with 16 bases left between them. CDR3 DNA sequence: TGTGCCAGCAGTCAAAACAGGGAATCGTACTATGGCTACACCTTC. This sequence encodes CASSQNRESYYGYTF.